Listed below are T cell receptor beta chains from one sample, sequenced in a study of T cell changes during pregnancy in multiple sclerosis. Assay: immunoSEQ multiplex PCR; the TCRdb copy retains only in-frame clones and omits some. The sample records about 73,000 clones, 85% to 90% being singletons. Source: peripheral blood, taken after pregnancy. These receptor sequences come from a female donor in good health, enrolled as a control in a pregnancy study. Each CDR3 is given with its conserved first and last residue. The D gene is left open where the match is weak. The size entry is marked missing in some rows and otherwise reads once, few, many or a size class.

>TRBJ2-7|TRBD2|NA|TRBV12-5
TGTGCTAGTGGTTGGGGACTAGCGGGATCTCCTGGGGCGGACGAGCAGTACTTC
CASGWGLAGSPGADEQYF
>TRBJ2-1|NA|NA|TRBV10-3
TGTGCCATCAGTGAGGCCGGGTCTCAAGGGGCGAATGAGCAGTTCTTC
CAISEAGSQGANEQFF
>TRBJ2-1|NA|NA|TRBV27
TGTGCCAGCAGTTTATTTGAGGGGGATAATGAGCAGTTCTTC
CASSLFEGDNEQFF
>TRBJ2-7|NA|NA|TRBV7-2
TGTGCCAGCAGCTCTTACTACGAGCAGTACTTC
CASSSYYEQYF
>TRBJ1-2|TRBD1|NA|TRBV18
TGTGCCAGCTCACCGCAGACAGGGAGTAGCTATGGCTACACCTTC
CASSPQTGSSYGYTF
>TRBJ2-7|TRBD2|once|TRBV19
TGTGCCAGTAGTGGTGTGACTAGCGGGAGTTTGGAGTACGAGCAGTACTTC
CASSGVTSGSLEYEQYF
>TRBJ2-1|TRBD2|NA|TRBV5-6
TGTGCCAGCAGCCAGCGGGAGAGGACCTACAATGAGCAGTTCTTC
CASSQRERTYNEQFF
>TRBJ1-1|TRBD1|NA|TRBV27
TGTGCCAGCAGTTTATCTACAGGGGTCACTGAAGCTTTCTTT
CASSLSTGVTEAFF
>TRBJ1-1|TRBD1|NA|TRBV7-6
TGTGCCAGCAGCCCCAACAGGGGGCAGGGTGAAGCTTTCTTT
CASSPNRGQGEAFF
>TRBJ1-1|NA|NA|TRBV6-6
TGTGCCAGCAGTTACGGACACCTGAACACTGAAGCTTTCTTT
CASSYGHLNTEAFF
>TRBJ1-1|NA|NA|TRBV6-5
TGTGCCAGCAGTTACAGGGGGAGCACTGAAGCTTTCTTT
CASSYRGSTEAFF
>TRBJ2-3|NA|NA|TRBV29-1
TGCAGCGTTATGAGGTACCCAGATACGCAGTATTTT
CSVMRYPDTQYF
>TRBJ2-3|NA|NA|TRBV10-3
TGTGCCATCAGTGAGTTCGGAGGGAGTACGGCAGATACGCAGTATTTT
CAISEFGGSTADTQYF
>TRBJ2-7|NA|NA|TRBV27
TGTGCCAGCAGTTTCGACGGGGATCTTTCCTACGAGCAGTACTTC
CASSFDGDLSYEQYF
>TRBJ1-2|NA|few|TRBV10-3
TGTGCCATCAGTGAGTCAACAGCTTATGGCTACACCTTC
CAISESTAYGYTF
>TRBJ1-1|NA|NA|TRBV6-5
TGTGCCAGCAGTTATGCCGGGATCACTGAAGCTTTCTTT
CASSYAGITEAFF
>TRBJ1-1|NA|NA|TRBV10-3
TGTGCCATCAGTCCTTCTTGGGGGGAGCGGAACACTGAAGCTTTCTTT
CAISPSWGERNTEAFF
>TRBJ1-3|NA|NA|TRBV5-4
TGTGCCAGCAGCACCCCGACAGGAATTGGAAACACCATATATTTT
CASSTPTGIGNTIYF
>TRBJ1-4|TRBD1|NA|TRBV5-4
TGTGCCAGCAGCCGGACAGGGGGATCAACTAATGAAAAACTGTTTTTT
CASSRTGGSTNEKLFF
>TRBJ2-7|TRBD2|NA|TRBV29-1
TGCAGCGTTACCGGGACTAGCGGGAGGGACGGTAGCGAGCAGTACTTC
CSVTGTSGRDGSEQYF